This record concerns one TCR beta chain sequence. Assay used: immunoSEQ multiplex PCR; TCRdb lists only in-frame clones, some missing. The sample holds about 210,000 clones, 88% seen once. These data belong to a study of blood T cell repertoires in COVID-19. CDR1 is LNHNV, CDR2 YYDKDF, per germline (reference sequence). The CDR3 has 15 amino acids. The ends were cut back, 0 bases at V and 4 bases at J, with 10 bases in the middle. The origin of this receptor is a man aged 18 to 29 with active or convalescent COVID-19. The chain joins TRBV15 to TRBJ1-5; D may be TRBD1 (6 bases). Material for sequencing was peripheral blood. DNA of the CDR3: TGTGCCACCAGCAGAGATACAGGGTGGAATCAGCCCCAGCATTTT. Its protein product is CATSRDTGWNQPQHF.